This TCR beta chain was observed in a study of blood T cells in healthy people across ages. A J-beta primer mix and a sample-barcoded 5' primer were used in a second PCR of roughly 7 to 12 cycles. One entry per CDR3 protein, called by TCRdb with MiXCR from the 5' RACE reads. The table shows around 990,000 distinct CDR3 sequences, with roughly two fifths occurring only once. The CDR3 sequence is 13 residues long. Germline V gives CDR1 SGHTS, CDR2 YDEGEE. The chain couples TRBV5-8 to TRBJ2-5, with D tentatively TRBD2 (7 bases). The tail of the sequence fits TRBJ2-7 better, so the J call may be wrong. The receptor was isolated from a man between 18 and 29 years old in good health. The specimen sequenced was blood. The CDR3 nucleotides are TGTGCCAGCAGGCTACGAGGGGGGGACGAGCAGTACTTC. Protein sequence: CASRLRGGDEQYF.